A selection of T cell receptor beta chains follows, all from one sample in a study of patients and donors after allogeneic stem cell transplantation. TCRdb re-analysed the RT-PCR reads in MiXCR, keeping a single row per CDR3 protein. This sample has roughly 200,000 distinct CDR3 sequences, with around 40% found just once. The sample was blood, either unsorted or a sorted T cell fraction (not recorded which). Receptors originate from a human donor who was either an allogeneic HSCT recipient or a stem cell or donor lymphocyte infusion donor (not recorded which). It is not recorded whose cells these are; they may come from a transplant donor. The CDR3 runs from the conserved cysteine through the conserved F or W. The order of the fields is clone size, V gene, D gene, J gene, CDR3 protein, CDR3 DNA. A D gene is named only where the DNA matches it firmly. The listing skips clone size in some rows; elsewhere it reads once, few, many or a size class.

-	TRBV24-1	-	TRBJ1-2	CATSDQTGHGYTF	TGTGCCACCAGTGATCAGACAGGTCATGGCTACACCTTC
few	TRBV20-1	TRBD1	TRBJ1-6	CSATRGRSLHF	TGCAGTGCTACCAGGGGGCGGTCCCTCCACTTT
-	TRBV5-1	TRBD1	TRBJ1-1	CASSFRSGTGLAEAFF	TGCGCCAGCAGCTTTCGATCAGGGACAGGGCTCGCTGAAGCTTTCTTT
few	TRBV5-1	-	TRBJ1-5	CASSLRGPQPQHF	TGCGCCAGCAGCTTGAGAGGGCCCCAGCCCCAGCATTTT
few	TRBV10-3	-	TRBJ1-4	CAISDSGSADDKLFF	TGTGCCATCAGTGACAGCGGGTCGGCCGATGATAAACTGTTTTTT
few	TRBV4-1	-	TRBJ1-5	CASSQVRGQGNQPQHF	TGCGCCAGCAGCCAAGTAAGGGGACAAGGCAATCAGCCCCAGCATTTT
-	TRBV20-1	TRBD2	TRBJ2-7	CSARRAGELREQYF	TGCAGTGCTAGACGCGCGGGGGAGCTCAGGGAGCAGTACTTC
few	TRBV5-1	-	TRBJ1-5	CASSLEGRVNQPQHF	TGCGCCAGCAGCTTGGAGGGGAGGGTGAATCAGCCCCAGCATTTT
few	TRBV19	-	TRBJ1-6	CATSSGDNSPLHF	TGTGCCACGTCGTCGGGCGATAATTCACCCCTCCACTTT
-	TRBV21-1	-	TRBJ2-7	CASSKGGGQPKVRNEQYF	TGTGCCAGCAGCAAAGGAGGGGGACAGCCCAAAGTAAGGAACGAGCAGTACTTC
-	TRBV6-2/TRBV6-3	-	TRBJ1-4	CASTLPGAAEKLFF	TGTGCCAGCACCCTGCCGGGGGCCGCCGAAAAACTGTTTTTT
-	TRBV12-2	-	TRBJ1-1	CAIQLNTEAFF	TGTGCGATACAGCTGAACACTGAAGCTTTCTTT
once	TRBV4-2	-	TRBJ2-3	CASSQDPGRHLADTQYF	TGTGCCAGCAGCCAAGACCCGGGACGCCACCTAGCAGATACGCAGTATTTT